The 12 T cell receptor beta chains listed next were all sequenced from one sample in a study of shared clonotypes between healthy human individuals. The repertoire was sequenced with immunoSEQ multiplex PCR; TCRdb's copy has only in-frame clones and lacks some. The sample has 2 million to 2.5 million clones; roughly 93% are singletons. Input material: naive CD4+ T cells from PBMCs. Specified subset: CD45RA+ positively selected. The origin of the receptors is a man between 18 and 29 years old in good health. Some clones in this sample may be carry-over from other donors' samples.

This clone was seen a few times. V gene TRBV29-1 combines with J gene TRBJ1-4; no clear D. Trimming removed 2 bases from V and 6 bases from J, with 7 bases in between. CDR3 size: 12 residues. The germline gives CDR1 SQVTM, CDR2 ANQGSEA. This CDR3 reads CSVELGDEKLFF. CDR3 nucleotide sequence: TGCAGCGTTGAATTGGGAGATGAAAAACTGTTTTTT.

A word on this clone: A junction end diverges from the germline sequence, so it may reflect a read error. The chain recombines TRBV20-1 with TRBJ2-1, with D perhaps TRBD2 (6 bases). This CDR3 has 11 residues. CDR1 and CDR2 from the germline V gene are DFQATT and SNEGSKA (reference sequence). The DNA for the CDR3 is TGCAGTGCTAGCCGGGACTTGCCCCAGCTCTTC. Protein product: CSASRDLPQLF.

The gene calls are TRBV18 and TRBJ2-7; D is tentatively TRBD1 or TRBD2 (5 bases each). Looked up from germline, CDR1 is KGHSH and CDR2 is LQKENI. V lost 3 bases and J 9 bases, leaving 12 bases between the germline ends. The CDR3 extends over 12 amino acids. The CDR3 spells CASSPTGDGQYF. In DNA form, the CDR3 reads TGTGCCAGCTCACCGACCGGGGACGGGCAGTACTTC. The full variable domain, completed using reference TRBV18 and TRBJ2-7, is NAGVMQNPRHLVRRRGQEARLRCSPMKGHSHVYWYRQLPEEGLKFMVYLQKENIIDESGMPKERFSAEFPKEGPSILRIQQVVRGDSAAYFCASSPTGDGQYFGPGTRLTVT.

The V call is TRBV18, the J call TRBJ1-5; D is unresolved. Trimming pared 2 bases from V and 2 bases from J, leaving 7 bases between. Germline CDR1 is KGHSH and CDR2 is LQKENI. This CDR3 contains 14 residues. For the CDR3, the DNA is TGTGCCAGCTCACCAAACCGGGGCAATCAGCCCCAGCATTTT. Protein: CASSPNRGNQPQHF.

This clone was seen once. The chain links TRBV5-4 to TRBJ2-7; the D gene is possibly TRBD1 (5 bases). The CDR3 runs 13 residues. Germline CDR1 and CDR2: SGHNT and YYREEE (reference sequence). Trimming shortened V by 2 bases and J by 3 bases, and 9 bases separated the two germline ends. CDR3 sequence (DNA): TGTGCCAGCAGCTTAGGGGCGAACTACGAGCAGTACTTC. Amino acid sequence: CASSLGANYEQYF.

V gene TRBV4-1 combines with J gene TRBJ2-1; TRBD1 matches 12 bases. Trimming took 3 bases from V and 6 from J; bases not matched to a gene: 6. Germline lookup yields CDR1 MGHRA and CDR2 YSYEKL. There are 16 residues in the CDR3. DNA for the CDR3: TGCGCCAGCAGCCACGGGTCGGGACAGGGGGCCAATGAGCAGTTCTTC. This gives the protein CASSHGSGQGANEQFF.

The chain carries TRBV27 and TRBJ2-2; D unresolved. Per germline, CDR1 MNHEY and CDR2 SMNVEV (reference sequence). V lost 5 bases and J lost 0, with 7 bases in between. The CDR3 runs to 14 residues. CDR3 sequence (DNA): TGTGCCAGCAGTCTCCCCTCGAACACCGGGGAGCTGTTTTTT. Its protein product is CASSLPSNTGELFF.

The chain's CDR3 is CASSELGQGLGELFF. The CDR3, as DNA: TGTGCCAGCAGTGAATTAGGACAGGGTCTCGGGGAGCTGTTTTTT. This chain connects TRBV6-1 to TRBJ2-2; 8 bases map to TRBD1. There are 15 residues in the CDR3. V lost 2 bases to trimming and J lost 7 bases; unmatched junction nucleotides: 6. Per germline, CDR1 MNHNS and CDR2 SASEGT.

The chain joins TRBV6-1 to TRBJ1-1; D gene ambiguous. The CDR3 sequence is 14 residues long. Trimming cost V 3 bases and J 1 base, with 9 bases left between them. Germline V lookup: CDR1 MNHNS, CDR2 SASEGT. The CDR3: CASSDVIRNTEAFF. In nucleotides, the CDR3 is TGTGCCAGCAGTGACGTTATTAGGAACACTGAAGCTTTCTTT.

This chain connects TRBV18 to TRBJ2-7; D gene unclear. In germline, CDR1 is KGHSH, CDR2 LQKENI. This CDR3 region has 15 residues. V dropped 2 bases and J dropped 5 bases, with 16 bases sitting between them. The CDR3 here is CASSPVRQTPHEQYF. In nucleotides, the CDR3 is TGTGCCAGCTCACCAGTTCGGCAGACTCCCCACGAGCAGTACTTC.

For the CDR3, the DNA is TGTGCCAGCAGCCTCTCTTACCTGGGCGAGCAGTACTTC. It encodes CASSLSYLGEQYF. The chain carries TRBV7-3 and TRBJ2-7; D gene uncertain. The CDR3 spans 13 residues. CDR1 is SGHTA and CDR2 is FQGTGA in the germline V gene. Deletions cut 5 bases from V and 6 bases from J, with 14 bases between.

This chain joins TRBV5-1 and TRBJ2-3; the D call may be TRBD1 or TRBD2 (5 bases each). In germline, CDR1 is SGHRS, CDR2 YFSETQ. Trimming pared 0 bases from V and 0 bases from J, leaving 11 bases between. The CDR3 length is 16 residues. CDR3 sequence (DNA): TGCGCCAGCAGCTTGGCCATCAGGGACAGCACAGATACGCAGTATTTT. This gives the protein CASSLAIRDSTDTQYF.